Included here is one T cell receptor (beta chain) sequence, with context. What it binds is unknown. The data stem from a study of tumor and adjacent non-tumor tissue in lung cancer. Across the whole study: Aged about 31 to 80 years, patients included 9 to 11 men and 4 or 5 women with stage I to III disease. On average, productive TCRbeta reads reached about 4.17 million per sample.

This CDR3 has 14 amino acids. Germline V gene lookup returns CDR1 MNHNY and CDR2 SVGAGI (reference sequence). V was shortened by 5 bases and J by 5 bases, with 15 bases between the two germline ends. The library came from three nested PCR rounds adapted from ARM-PCR protocols. A single record per CDR3 protein comes from TCRdb applying MiXCR to the multiplex PCR reads. In the table there are some 120,000 distinct CDR3 sequences, about 66% of which are singletons. RNA was extracted from bulk tissue without any cell sorting. Study-wide points: In normal lung, the top 100 clones were significantly more dominant than in tumor. Tumor tissue had significantly higher TCR diversity than normal lung.

This sequence was found in a man aged 25 to 40 with non-small cell lung cancer. The rearrangement uses TRBV6-6 and TRBJ1-1, with a weak D call TRBD1 (5 bases). Input material: lung tumor tissue. CDR3 sequence reads: CASSILTGNTEAFF. The DNA of the CDR3 is TGTGCCAGCAGTATATTAACAGGTAATACTGAAGCTTTCTTT.